Following are 30 T cell receptor beta chains from one sample sequenced in a study of immune characterization of retroperitoneal liposarcoma. TCRdb independently ran MiXCR on the PCR reads; one entry per CDR3 protein. The data hold some 10,000 distinct CDR3 sequences, with 28% observed a single time. Sequencing input: tumor tissue. Receptor source: a female donor with retroperitoneal liposarcoma.

This clonotype showed up many times. The rearrangement uses TRBV7-2 and TRBJ2-4, with TRBD1 identical over 8 bases. This CDR3 spans 11 amino acids. V lost 6 bases and J lost 16; bases outside the gene matches: 8. Germline V gene lookup returns CDR1 SGHTA and CDR2 FQGNSA. The CDR3 reads CASRTDRVQYF. The CDR3 nucleotides are TGTGCCAGCAGGACGGACAGGGTCCAATACTTC.

The rearrangement joins TRBV12-3 or TRBV12-4 to TRBJ1-1; 9 bases map to TRBD1. V gave up 5 bases and J gave up 5 bases; unmatched junction bases: 9. The CDR3 has 15 amino acids. CDR3 in DNA: TGTGCCAGCAGTCTTGGCGGACAGGGGAAAACTGAAGCTTTCTTT. It specifies CASSLGGQGKTEAFF.

The V gene is TRBV10-3, the J gene TRBJ2-3; D may correspond to TRBD1 or TRBD2 (6 bases each). The J call is uncertain, as TRBJ2-1 better fits the DNA end. This CDR3 is built from 14 residues. The germline gives CDR1 ENHRY, CDR2 SYGVKD. Written as DNA, the CDR3 is TGTGCCATCAGAGCCACAGGGACTCAAGAGACCCAGTTCTTC. This gives the protein CAIRATGTQETQFF.

This clonotype is classed as large. The chain joins TRBV7-6 to TRBJ2-3; D unclear. Trimming took off 4 bases at V and 4 bases at J, with 6 bases between the two ends. The CDR3 loop spans 12 amino acids. The germline gives CDR1 SGHVS, CDR2 FNYEAQ. The DNA for the CDR3 is TGTGCCAGCAGCTCAGCGTCAGATACGCAGTATTTT. Encoded protein: CASSSASDTQYF.

This clonotype was found once. The chain couples TRBV11-2 to TRBJ2-7; 11 bases are a match to TRBD1. The J call could be wrong; TRBJ2-1 is a better fit for the DNA end. The CDR3 contains 20 residues. Germline V lookup: CDR1 SGHAT, CDR2 FQNNGV. DNA of the CDR3: TGTGCCAGCAGCTTGAGAGCCGGGACAGGGGGTCTCTCATTCTCCTACGAGCAGTTCTTC. Translated: CASSLRAGTGGLSFSYEQFF.

The table lists this clonotype with a few counts. The chain carries TRBV11-2 and TRBJ1-1; D is unresolved. Trimming took off 1 base at V and 1 base at J, with 7 bases between the two ends. There are 14 residues in the CDR3. The germline CDR1 and CDR2 sequences are SGHAT and FQNNGV. DNA of the CDR3: TGTGCCAGCAGCTTAGCCTTGTGGAACACTGAAGCTTTCTTT. Encoded protein: CASSLALWNTEAFF.

This clonotype was seen ten or more times. This rearrangement joins TRBV6-1 to TRBJ2-1; no clear D. Near its end, the DNA agrees better with TRBJ2-7, so the J call may be wrong. CDR1 and CDR2 (germline): MNHNS, SASEGT. The CDR3 length is 11 residues. In DNA form, the CDR3 reads TGTGCCAGCAGCGAGGCGACCGAGCAGTACTTC. Translation gives CASSEATEQYF.

This clonotype was recorded a few times. This chain joins TRBV7-2 and TRBJ2-1, with TRBD2 matching over 12 bases. The end of the DNA is better explained by TRBJ2-7, so the J call may be wrong. Germline V gene lookup returns CDR1 SGHTA and CDR2 FQGNSA. The CDR3 runs 18 residues. The CDR3 protein is CASSGPQMLAGGSYEQYF. The DNA of the CDR3 is TGTGCCAGCAGCGGACCACAAATGCTAGCGGGAGGGAGCTATGAGCAGTACTTC.

This clonotype was picked up a small number of times. The CDR3 DNA reads as TGTGCCAGCAGTTACTTGGGGACAGTGAACACTGAAGCTTTCTTT. It specifies CASSYLGTVNTEAFF. The rearrangement links TRBV6-2 or TRBV6-3 to TRBJ1-1, with 7 bases aligning to TRBD1. Per the germline V gene, CDR1 is MNHEY and CDR2 is SVGEGT. V trimming: 1 base; J trimming: 0 bases; junction bases outside the gene matches: 2. This CDR3 region has 15 residues.

The rearrangement joins TRBV10-3 to TRBJ1-5, with D perhaps TRBD1 (6 bases). V lost 5 bases to trimming and J lost 3 bases, with 8 bases between them. Germline V gives CDR1 ENHRY, CDR2 SYGVKD. This CDR3 is 13 amino acids long. CDR3 nucleotides: TGTGCCATCAGTAAGGGGGACAATCAGCCCCAGCATTTT. This encodes CAISKGDNQPQHF.

By sample share, this clonotype is medium-sized. The chain is built from TRBV7-9 and TRBJ2-2; D is uncertain. With 2 bases removed from V and 3 bases from J, the gap between germline ends came to 7 bases. The germline CDR1 and CDR2 sequences are SEHNR and FQNEAQ (reference sequence). The CDR3 runs to 14 residues. This chain's CDR3 is CASSLTLDTGELFF. The CDR3 DNA follows: TGTGCCAGCAGCTTAACTTTGGACACCGGGGAGCTGTTTTTT.

The V gene is TRBV6-1, the J gene TRBJ2-2; TRBD2 is a possible D gene (6 bases). With 6 bases removed from V and 7 bases from J, the gap between germline ends came to 15 bases. Looked up from germline, CDR1 is MNHNS and CDR2 is SASEGT. The CDR3 extends over 14 amino acids. CDR3 bases: TGTGCCAGCAGAGGACGGGACTGGGGCGGGGAGCTGTTTTTT. This sequence encodes CASRGRDWGGELFF.

The chain couples TRBV7-8 to TRBJ2-1, with D possibly TRBD2 on 6 matching bases. Germline loops: CDR1 SGHVS, CDR2 FQNEAQ. V lost 5 bases to trimming and J lost 13 bases, with 21 bases between them. There are 14 residues in the CDR3. The CDR3 here is CASSTLTRKETQFF. The CDR3 DNA follows: TGTGCCAGCAGCACACTGACTAGGAAGGAGACCCAGTTCTTC. Complete variable domain (other parts from reference TRBV7-8 and TRBJ2-1): GAGVSQSPRYKVAKRGQDVALRCDPISGHVSLFWYQQALGQGPEFLTYFQNEAQLDKSGLPSDRFFAERPEGSVSTLKIQRTQQEDSAVYLCASSTLTRKETQFFGPGTRLTVL.

This clonotype was seen ten or more times. This sequence joins TRBV7-2 and TRBJ1-3; perhaps TRBD1 as D (6 bases). Germline loops: CDR1 SGHTA, CDR2 FQGNSA. V was trimmed by 4 bases and J by 4 bases, leaving 11 bases between them. The CDR3 sequence is 14 residues long. The CDR3, as DNA: TGTGCCAGCAGCTCCCGAACAGGGGGAAACACCATATATTTT. Its translation is CASSSRTGGNTIYF.

CDR3 residues: CANKGLAGATGANVLTF. The CDR3 nucleotides read TGTGCCAACAAGGGACTAGCGGGAGCAACTGGGGCCAACGTCCTGACTTTC. This chain joins TRBV11-2 and TRBJ2-6; 14 nucleotides line up with TRBD2. CDR1 is SGHAT and CDR2 is FQNNGV in the germline V gene. Trimming at V came to 10 bases and at J to 2 bases, leaving 7 bases not matched to a gene. The CDR3 is 17 amino acids.

The chain joins TRBV11-3 to TRBJ2-1; 8 positions agree with TRBD2. J lost 7 bases, V lost 5 bases, and 16 bases had no gene match. Germline loops: CDR1 SGHNT, CDR2 YENEEA. CDR3 length equals 17 residues. DNA for the CDR3: TGTGCCAGCAGCGCCACCCCTAGTAGCGGGAAGACGAATGAGCAGTTCTTC. Translated: CASSATPSSGKTNEQFF.

This clonotype appeared a few times. The chain links TRBV6-1 to TRBJ2-1, with 7 bases matching TRBD1. Trimming took 8 bases from V and 4 from J; bases not matched to a gene: 8. The germline V gene has CDR1 MNHNS and CDR2 SASEGT. The CDR3 length is 14 residues. CDR3 sequence: CASGKGAAYNEQFF. The DNA of the CDR3 is TGTGCCAGCGGGAAGGGGGCAGCATACAATGAGCAGTTCTTC.

This sequence joins TRBV27 and TRBJ2-3, with 8 bases identical to TRBD2. The J call is doubtful: the DNA matches TRBJ2-7 better. The CDR3 sequence is 13 residues long. CDR1 MNHEY and CDR2 SMNVEV come from the germline V gene (reference sequence). The CDR3 region has the DNA TGTGCCAGCAGTCCGCGGGGGGCCTACGAGCAGTACTTC. Encoded protein: CASSPRGAYEQYF.

In its sample, this clonotype was seen a few times. CDR3 sequence (DNA): TGTGCCAGCACTCCCGAGGGGGCCTACGAGCAGTTCTTC. As protein: CASTPEGAYEQFF. The chain joins TRBV6-6 to TRBJ2-1; 7 bases fit TRBD1. This CDR3 region has 13 residues. Germline assignment: CDR1 MNHNY and CDR2 SVGAGI (reference sequence). Trimming removed 7 bases from V and 10 bases from J; junction bases left unmatched: 10.

This clonotype came up many times. This chain joins TRBV6-1 and TRBJ2-1, with TRBD1 identical over 8 bases. The J call may be mistaken, given a closer DNA end match to TRBJ2-7. The CDR3 has 15 amino acids. Germline loops: CDR1 MNHNS, CDR2 SASEGT. CDR3 nucleotide sequence: TGTGCCAGCAGACATAGACAGGGGAGGTACAATGAGCAGTACTTC. This sequence encodes CASRHRQGRYNEQYF.

By sample fraction, this clonotype is medium-sized (0.01 to 0.1%). This chain joins TRBV7-2 and TRBJ2-1, with 10 nucleotides matching TRBD2. V trimming: 0 bases; J trimming: 10 bases; junction bases outside the gene matches: 15. The CDR3 has 18 amino acids. Germline CDR1 is SGHTA and CDR2 is FQGNSA. The DNA for the CDR3 is TGTGCCAGCAGCTTAGCTTCTAGCGGGAGTTCCTACTCCTACGAGCAGTTCTTC. As protein: CASSLASSGSSYSYEQFF.

There are a few counts of this clonotype. The chain employs TRBV12-3 or TRBV12-4 and TRBJ2-1; tentative D call: TRBD1 (5 bases). CDR3 length equals 18 residues. Trimming cost V 4 bases and J 10 bases, with 29 bases left between them. Written as DNA, the CDR3 is TGTGCCAGCAGTTCGCGAACCCACCAGGGAAGCCCTCACTACGAGCAGTTCTTC. Amino acid sequence: CASSSRTHQGSPHYEQFF.

The CDR3, as DNA: TGCGCCAGCAGCCAAGACCCGGGACTGAAATACGAGCAGTACTTC. This gives the protein CASSQDPGLKYEQYF. The chain uses TRBV4-1 and TRBJ2-5; possible D gene TRBD2, 6 bases. TRBJ2-7 explains the end of the DNA better; the J call may be wrong. The germline V gene encodes CDR1 MGHRA and CDR2 YSYEKL. The CDR3 totals 15 residues.

This clonotype was counted a few times. The chain combines TRBV11-3 with TRBJ2-1; 8 bases agree with TRBD2. The CDR3 is 15 amino acids. Per germline, CDR1 SGHNT and CDR2 YENEEA. V shed 5 bases and J 10 bases; nucleotides not matched to a gene: 13. CDR3 sequence: CASSPGGADAYEQFF. The CDR3 DNA reads as TGTGCCAGCAGCCCCGGGGGGGCGGATGCCTACGAGCAGTTCTTC.

The V gene is TRBV6-1, the J gene TRBJ1-1; no reliable D call. The length of the CDR3 is 14 residues. Trimming cost V 5 bases and J 7 bases, with 17 bases left between them. Germline V gives CDR1 MNHNS, CDR2 SASEGT. The CDR3 DNA reads as TGTGCCAGCAGTAAAGACGCCCGATTAAGTGAAGCTTTCTTT. It yields the protein CASSKDARLSEAFF.

By share, this clonotype counts as medium-sized (0.01 to 0.1%). This chain uses TRBV10-1 with TRBJ2-1; TRBD1 might be the D (5 bases). The CDR3 is 13 residues long. Deletions cut 2 bases from V and 10 bases from J, with 12 bases between. Germline loops: CDR1 WNHNN, CDR2 SYGVQD (reference sequence). The CDR3 sequence: CASSEGHSYEQFF. The CDR3 bases are TGCGCCAGCAGTGAGGGACACTCCTACGAGCAGTTCTTC.

This clonotype was seen a few times. The chain uses TRBV6-1 and TRBJ1-1; a possible D gene is TRBD1 (6 bases). Between the trimmed V and J ends, which lost 5 bases and 6 bases, there was a span of 13 bases. Germline CDR1 reads MNHNS; CDR2 reads SASEGT. This CDR3 is built from 13 residues. CDR3 sequence (DNA): TGTGCCAGCAGTTTAGGGACACCCGCTGAAGCTTTCTTT. Its protein is CASSLGTPAEAFF.

This chain connects TRBV12-5 to TRBJ2-2; D ambiguous. CDR1 LGHNT and CDR2 FRNRAP come from the germline V gene. This CDR3 comprises 13 residues. V dropped 0 bases and J dropped 7 bases, with 6 bases sitting between them. The CDR3 coding sequence is TGTGCTAGTGGTTTGGTATTCGGCGGGGAGCTGTTTTTT. It is translated as CASGLVFGGELFF.

There are a few counts of this clonotype. The rearrangement links TRBV27 to TRBJ2-1, with 9 bases lining up with TRBD2. The closer fit of TRBJ2-7 to the DNA end suggests the J call may be wrong. Looked up from germline, CDR1 is MNHEY and CDR2 is SMNVEV (reference sequence). CDR3 size: 13 residues. This CDR3 is CASSWREGWEQYF. CDR3 bases: TGTGCCAGCAGTTGGCGGGAGGGTTGGGAGCAGTACTTC.

The chain uses TRBV4-1 and TRBJ2-4; possible D gene TRBD2, 5 bases. The V end lost 4 bases, the J end lost 0 bases, and 13 bases lay between the germline ends. Germline V gene lookup returns CDR1 MGHRA and CDR2 YSYEKL. This CDR3 is 16 amino acids long. The CDR3 spells CASSLRTELAKNIQYF. The CDR3 DNA reads as TGCGCCAGCAGCCTTAGGACTGAACTAGCCAAAAACATTCAGTACTTC.